One sample yielded the 23 T cell receptor beta chains listed below, sequenced in a study of blood T cell repertoires in COVID-19. Sequenced by immunoSEQ multiplex PCR; TCRdb stores in-frame clones only, minus some. The table shows more than 45,000 clones, with 65% to 90% occurring only once. Sequenced sample: peripheral blood. These receptors all come from a woman aged 80 or older with acute or convalescent COVID-19.

The V and J genes are TRBV6-2 or TRBV6-3 and TRBJ1-1; a possible D gene is TRBD1 (5 bases). V was clipped by 6 bases and J by 2 bases, with 16 bases between them. CDR3 length equals 15 residues. Looked up from germline, CDR1 is MNHEY and CDR2 is SVGEGT. The CDR3 sequence is CASSFRGLENTEAFF. The CDR3 nucleotides are TGTGCCAGCAGCTTTCGGGGGTTGGAAAACACTGAAGCTTTCTTT.

The CDR3, as DNA: TGCAGCGTTACTAGCGCGGAGGGAGGCTATGGCTACACCTTC. Protein: CSVTSAEGGYGYTF. This chain uses TRBV29-1 with TRBJ1-2; D remains ambiguous. In germline, CDR1 is SQVTM, CDR2 ANQGSEA. This CDR3 spans 14 amino acids. V was clipped by 5 bases and J by 4 bases, with 17 bases between them.

The chain recombines TRBV18 with TRBJ2-7; no clear D. The CDR3 extends over 13 amino acids. V dropped 0 bases and J dropped 2 bases, with 5 bases sitting between them. The V gene's germline CDR1 is KGHSH and CDR2 LQKENI. The CDR3, as DNA: TGTGCCAGCTCACCACCCTCTACCTACGAGCAGTACTTC. Translated, it gives CASSPPSTYEQYF.

This rearrangement joins TRBV30 to TRBJ1-1; possibly TRBD1 for D (6 bases). The V end was cut by 4 bases, the J end by 3 bases, with 15 bases between. The CDR3 consists of 14 residues. Germline V lookup: CDR1 GTSNPN, CDR2 SVGIG (reference sequence). CDR3 sequence reads: CAWKDSPGDTEAFF. The CDR3 nucleotides are TGTGCCTGGAAGGACAGCCCAGGTGACACTGAAGCTTTCTTT.

The rearrangement links TRBV6-1 to TRBJ1-5, with 9 bases fitting TRBD1. The junction had 9 bases not matched to a gene; V was cut back by 4 bases and J by 2 bases. CDR3 length: 17 amino acids. Per the germline V gene, CDR1 is MNHNS and CDR2 is SASEGT. CDR3 nucleotide sequence: TGTGCCAGCAGTGGTCGTATTACAGGGGGCGGCAATCAGCCCCAGCATTTT. Protein product: CASSGRITGGGNQPQHF.

The chain couples TRBV7-3 to TRBJ1-6; TRBD1 matches at 7 bases. The CDR3 is 15 residues long. Germline V gene data show CDR1 as SGHTA and CDR2 as FQGTGA. V was clipped by 5 bases and J by 5 bases; unmatched bases: 6. The CDR3 reads CASSLTGNDNSPLHF. Here the CDR3 DNA reads TGTGCCAGCAGCCTGACAGGGAACGATAATTCACCCCTCCACTTT.

The gene calls are TRBV7-2 and TRBJ2-1, with TRBD2 matching 8 bases. Trimming removed 3 bases from V and 7 bases from J; junction bases left unmatched: 11. CDR1 and CDR2 (germline): SGHTA, FQGNSA. CDR3 length equals 16 residues. CDR3 in DNA: TGTGCCAGCAGCTTGCAAACGGGGGGGGCTCAGAATGAGCAGTTCTTC. It yields the protein CASSLQTGGAQNEQFF.

The gene calls are TRBV5-4 and TRBJ2-2, with TRBD2 matching over 15 bases. V gave up 4 bases and J gave up 0 bases; unmatched junction bases: 10. The germline V gene has CDR1 SGHNT and CDR2 YYREEE (reference sequence). This CDR3 contains 20 residues. In nucleotides, the CDR3 is TGTGCCAGCAGCACTCCGGGACTAGCGGGGGGCCAAGCGAACACCGGGGAGCTGTTTTTT. It translates to CASSTPGLAGGQANTGELFF. Full variable domain (rest looked up from reference TRBV5-4 and TRBJ2-2): ETGVTQSPTHLIKTRGQQVTLRCSSQSGHNTVSWYQQALGQGPQFIFQYYREEENGRGNFPPRFSGLQFPNYSSELNVNALELDDSALYLCASSTPGLAGGQANTGELFFGEGSRLTVL.

The V and J genes are TRBV10-3 and TRBJ1-6; 11 nucleotides align to TRBD1. With 4 bases clipped from V and 7 bases from J, the junction kept 3 bases outside the gene matches. This CDR3 has 15 amino acids. Germline CDR1 reads ENHRY; CDR2 reads SYGVKD. The CDR3 sequence: CAISVRDRGNSPLHF. The CDR3 DNA is TGTGCCATCAGTGTCCGGGACAGGGGGAATTCACCCCTCCACTTT.

V and J are TRBV30 and TRBJ2-7, with D maybe TRBD1 (6 bases). Germline V gene lookup returns CDR1 GTSNPN and CDR2 SVGIG (reference sequence). This CDR3 contains 12 residues. The V end lost 5 bases, the J end lost 0 bases, and 8 bases lay between the germline ends. CDR3 in DNA: TGTGCCTGGGGGGACACCTCCTACGAGCAGTACTTC. Residues: CAWGDTSYEQYF.

The chain has TRBV19 and TRBJ1-5; TRBD1 matches 9 bases. Germline assignment: CDR1 LNHDA and CDR2 SQIVND (reference sequence). J lost 7 bases, V lost 8 bases, and 6 bases had no gene match. This CDR3 region has 13 residues. The DNA for the CDR3 is TGTGCCAGTCGGGACAGGGTAGGCCAGCCCCAGCATTTT. Its translation: CASRDRVGQPQHF.

This clone was detected only a few times. The chain joins TRBV6-4 to TRBJ1-1, with D tentatively TRBD1 (5 bases). CDR1 and CDR2 from the germline V gene are MRHNA and SNTAGT. This CDR3 comprises 15 residues. V was shortened by 0 bases and J by 8 bases, with 16 bases between the two germline ends. This chain's CDR3 is CASSDSIDGPGEAFF. The CDR3 DNA sequence: TGTGCCAGCAGTGACTCGATTGATGGCCCAGGGGAAGCTTTCTTT.

V usage is TRBV6-1 and J usage is TRBJ1-5, with D unclear. Germline loops: CDR1 MNHNS, CDR2 SASEGT. The CDR3 consists of 13 residues. V lost 0 bases to trimming and J lost 7 bases, with 7 bases between them. The CDR3 loop is CASSEATGQPQHF. The CDR3 DNA follows: TGTGCCAGCAGTGAAGCGACTGGGCAGCCCCAGCATTTT.

The rearrangement links TRBV29-1 to TRBJ1-1, with 7 bases identical to TRBD1. This CDR3 is 13 amino acids long. V was clipped by 8 bases and J by 1 base; unmatched bases: 7. Germline V gives CDR1 SQVTM, CDR2 ANQGSEA. The DNA for the CDR3 is TGCAGCCCCCGACAGGGAGGGAACACTGAAGCTTTCTTT. Amino acids: CSPRQGGNTEAFF.

The CDR3 here is CASGLVLAGGHVEQFF. CDR3 nucleotides: TGTGCTAGTGGTTTGGTTTTAGCGGGGGGGCACGTTGAGCAGTTCTTC. V and J are TRBV12-5 and TRBJ2-1; 11 positions agree with TRBD2. Unmatched junction bases numbered 7, after V lost 0 bases and J lost 9 bases. CDR1 is LGHNT, CDR2 FRNRAP, per germline. The CDR3 has 16 amino acids.

The rearrangement links TRBV30 to TRBJ2-7; 12 nucleotides agree with TRBD1. The V gene's germline CDR1 is GTSNPN and CDR2 SVGIG (reference sequence). The CDR3 totals 13 residues. J was trimmed by 7 bases and V by 3 bases; bases with no gene match: 4. CDR3 DNA sequence: TGTGCCTGGAGATGGGACAGGGGGCGGGAGCAGTACTTC. Translation: CAWRWDRGREQYF. The full variable domain, completed using reference TRBV30 and TRBJ2-7, is SQTIHQWPATLVQPVGSPLSLECTVEGTSNPNLYWYRQAAGRGLQLLFYSVGIGQISSEVPQNLSASRPQDRQFILSSKKLLLSDSGFYLCAWRWDRGREQYFGPGTRLTVT.

J is TRBJ1-6 and V is TRBV5-4, with 7 bases that match TRBD1. Germline CDR1 is SGHNT and CDR2 is YYREEE (reference sequence). Trimming took 3 bases from V and 4 from J; bases not matched to a gene: 7. The CDR3 spans 16 residues. For the CDR3, the DNA is TGTGCCAGCAGCTCAGACAGGGAGAGTTATAATTCACCCCTCCACTTT. The encoded protein is CASSSDRESYNSPLHF.

The CDR3 here is CSASEASGGRGTDTQYF. CDR3 in DNA: TGCAGTGCTAGTGAGGCTAGCGGGGGGCGAGGCACAGATACGCAGTATTTT. The chain has TRBV20-1 and TRBJ2-3; 11 bases line up with TRBD2. Germline trimming cut 3 bases from V and 1 base from J; bases unmatched to any gene: 9. The CDR3 contains 17 residues. The germline gives CDR1 DFQATT, CDR2 SNEGSKA (reference sequence).

V and J are TRBV7-9 and TRBJ2-7, with 7 positions matching TRBD1. CDR1 and CDR2 (germline): SEHNR, FQNEAQ (reference sequence). V shed 5 bases, J shed 1 base, and the junction held 11 bases outside the gene matches. CDR3 length equals 16 residues. The CDR3 loop reads CASSHPFDRASYEQYF. For the CDR3, the DNA is TGTGCCAGCAGCCACCCCTTTGACAGGGCGTCCTACGAGCAGTACTTC. Variable domain in full (rest from reference TRBV7-9 and TRBJ2-7): DTGVSQNPRHKITKRGQNVTFRCDPISEHNRLYWYRQTLGQGPEFLTYFQNEAQLEKSRLLSDRFSAERPKGSFSTLEIQRTEQGDSAMYLCASSHPFDRASYEQYFGPGTRLTVT.

The V call is TRBV6-2 or TRBV6-3, the J call TRBJ2-7, with 9 nucleotides matching TRBD1. The germline V gene encodes CDR1 MNHEY and CDR2 SVGEGT. This CDR3 has 15 amino acids. J gave up 4 bases and V 6 bases, and 10 bases lay outside the gene matches. The DNA of the CDR3 is TGTGCCAGCAGACCTACAGGGGGCTTTCTTTACGAGCAGTACTTC. Protein product: CASRPTGGFLYEQYF.

This sequence joins TRBV6-5 and TRBJ1-2; perhaps TRBD1 as D (6 bases). V lost 5 bases and J 0 bases, leaving 13 bases between the germline ends. The germline gives CDR1 MNHEY, CDR2 SVGAGI. This CDR3 spans 15 amino acids. This CDR3 reads CASSNGGGPNYGYTF. The CDR3 DNA reads as TGTGCCAGCAGTAACGGGGGGGGGCCTAACTATGGCTACACCTTC.

Written as DNA, the CDR3 is TGTGCCAGCAGTTACTCTTCTCACGGCTCTGGAAACACCATATATTTT. Translating gives CASSYSSHGSGNTIYF. The chain joins TRBV6-5 to TRBJ1-3; D is ambiguous. The ends were cut back, 0 bases at V and 0 bases at J, with 9 bases in the middle. This CDR3 spans 16 amino acids. The V gene's germline CDR1 is MNHEY and CDR2 SVGAGI.

The chain carries TRBV9 and TRBJ2-5, with 13 bases identical to TRBD2. Per germline, CDR1 SGDLS and CDR2 YYNGEE. CDR3 length: 17 amino acids. Trimming took 2 bases from V and 4 from J; bases not matched to a gene: 8. The CDR3 reads CASSVPARLAGGETQYF. Written as DNA, the CDR3 is TGTGCCAGCAGCGTCCCCGCCCGACTAGCGGGGGGAGAGACCCAGTACTTC.